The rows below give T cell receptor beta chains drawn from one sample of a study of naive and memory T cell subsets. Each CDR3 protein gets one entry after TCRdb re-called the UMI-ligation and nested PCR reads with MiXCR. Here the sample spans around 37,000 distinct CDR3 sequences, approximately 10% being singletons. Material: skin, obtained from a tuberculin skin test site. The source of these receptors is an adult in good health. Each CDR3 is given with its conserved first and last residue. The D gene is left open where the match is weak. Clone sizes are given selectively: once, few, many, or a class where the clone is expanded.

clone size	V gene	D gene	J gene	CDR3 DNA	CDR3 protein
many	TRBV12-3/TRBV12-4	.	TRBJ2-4	TGTGCCAGCAGTTCCCCAGACAACATTCAGTACTTC	CASSSPDNIQYF
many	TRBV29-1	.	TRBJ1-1	TGCAGCGTTGGTATCAGCATGAACACTGAAGCTTTCTTT	CSVGISMNTEAFF
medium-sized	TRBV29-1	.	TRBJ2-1	TGCAGCGTTGAAGTCGTGCCTGGACCGAAGCAGTTCTTC	CSVEVVPGPKQFF
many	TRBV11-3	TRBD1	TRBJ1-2	TGTGCCAGCAGCTCGACTCTAGGGGACAGCTACTATGGCTACACCTTC	CASSSTLGDSYYGYTF
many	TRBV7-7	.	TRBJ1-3	TGTGCTAGCAGCGAGGGGTCTACCATATATTTT	CASSEGSTIYF
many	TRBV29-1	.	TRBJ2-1	TGCAGCGTTGAAGGCGAGGGACGGGCCTACAATGAGCAGTTCTTC	CSVEGEGRAYNEQFF
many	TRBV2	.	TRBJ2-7	TGTGCCAGCATCAAGGACGGACTACGCTACGAGCAGTACTTC	CASIKDGLRYEQYF
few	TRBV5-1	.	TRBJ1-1	TGCGCCAGCAGGGACACTGTGAACACTGAAGCTTTCTTT	CASRDTVNTEAFF
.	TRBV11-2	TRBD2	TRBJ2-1	TGTGCCAGCAGCTTCCCACCCCGGGGGAGGGCCACCTCCTACAATGAGCAGTTCTTC	CASSFPPRGRATSYNEQFF
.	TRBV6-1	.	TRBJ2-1	TGTGCCAGCAGTGAATTCGTAGCAGATCTGTCCTACAATGAGCAGTTCTTC	CASSEFVADLSYNEQFF
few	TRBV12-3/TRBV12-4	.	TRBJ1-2	TGTGCCAGCAGTGCCCAGCTAGCTAACTATGGCTACACCTTC	CASSAQLANYGYTF
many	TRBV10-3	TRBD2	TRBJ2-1	TGTGCCATCAGTGATCCCAGCGGGGTAGGGCAGTTCTTC	CAISDPSGVGQFF
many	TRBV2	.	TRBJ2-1	TGTGCCAGCAGTGAATTTAGCGGCCTATCTGAGCAGTTCTTC	CASSEFSGLSEQFF
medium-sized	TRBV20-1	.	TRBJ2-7	TGCAGTGCTAGGACAGGTTCCGCCTACGAGCAGTACTTC	CSARTGSAYEQYF
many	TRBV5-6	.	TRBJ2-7	TGTGCCAGCAGCCCTTTAGGTGGCAGGGGTCCCTACGAGCAGTACTTC	CASSPLGGRGPYEQYF
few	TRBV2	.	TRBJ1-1	TGTGCCAGCAGTCGTTTTGGGGATAAGGGCACTGAAGCTTTCTTT	CASSRFGDKGTEAFF
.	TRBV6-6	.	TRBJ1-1	TGTGCCAGCAGTTACACGGACAACACTGAAGCTTTCTTT	CASSYTDNTEAFF
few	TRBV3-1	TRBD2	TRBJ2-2	TGTGCCAGCAGCCTCCTGGGGGGGACGAACACCGGGGAGCTGTTTTTT	CASSLLGGTNTGELFF
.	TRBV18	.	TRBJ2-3	TGTGCCAGCTCACCAGGAAGGGGGAGTGAGACAGATACGCAGTATTTT	CASSPGRGSETDTQYF
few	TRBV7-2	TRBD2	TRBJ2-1	TGTGCCAGCAGCTTATACGGGGGGGCGCGGAATGAGCAGTTCTTC	CASSLYGGARNEQFF
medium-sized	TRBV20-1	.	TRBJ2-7	TGCAGTGCTAGAGGGGACGGAGTCTACGAGCAGTACTTC	CSARGDGVYEQYF
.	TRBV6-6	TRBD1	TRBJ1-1	TGTGCCAGTCCTTTACCGGGACAGCCGAACACTGAAGCTTTCTTT	CASPLPGQPNTEAFF
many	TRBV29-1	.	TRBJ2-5	TGCAGCGTTTTCCAAGAGACCCAGTACTTC	CSVFQETQYF
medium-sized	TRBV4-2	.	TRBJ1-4	TGTGCCAGCAGCCAAGATCATCTGGGGAGGGGCCAGAATGATCTGTTTTTT	CASSQDHLGRGQNDLFF
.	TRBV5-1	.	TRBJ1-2	TGCGCCAGCAGCCCCGGCCAGGGGCGGGGTGGCTACACCTTC	CASSPGQGRGGYTF
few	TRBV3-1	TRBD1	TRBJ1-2	TGTGCCAGCAGCCAAAGAGGGACAGAACACTATGGCTACACCTTC	CASSQRGTEHYGYTF